The rows below give T cell receptor beta chains drawn from one sample of a study of CD8+CD57+ T cells in acquired aplastic anemia. TCRdb analysed the reads with MiXCR anew, one entry per CDR3 protein. The sample has 150,000 or so distinct CDR3 sequences; about 50% are singletons. The material sequenced was sorted CD4+, CD8+, or CD8+CD57+ T cells (not recorded which) from PBMCs. The receptors were sampled from a human donor with aplastic anemia. The CDR3 runs from the conserved cysteine through the conserved F or W. Fields, in order: J gene, clone size, V gene, D gene, CDR3 DNA, CDR3 protein. D genes are given only for firm matches. Clone size is shown for a subset of rows, as once, few, many or a class of expanded clone.

>TRBJ2-7|NA|TRBV7-2|TRBD2
TGTGCCAGCAGCTTAGCGGTTACTAGCGGGACCCCTAACGAGCAGTACTTC
CASSLAVTSGTPNEQYF
>TRBJ2-7|many|TRBV19|TRBD2
TGTGCCAGTAGTGTACAAGCGGGAGCTCTCTACGAGCAGTACTTC
CASSVQAGALYEQYF
>TRBJ1-4|NA|TRBV12-5|NA
TGTGCTAGTGGCCCCTCCGCGCGGCCAACTAATGAAAAACTGTTTTTT
CASGPSARPTNEKLFF
>TRBJ1-1|many|TRBV5-1|NA
TGCGCCAGCAGCTTCCGCCGTACGGGGTTCTCTGAAGCTTTCTTT
CASSFRRTGFSEAFF
>TRBJ2-3|many|TRBV9|NA
TGTGCCAGCAGCGTAGGGAGTAGCGCTAGCACAGATACGCAGTATTTT
CASSVGSSASTDTQYF
>TRBJ2-7|NA|TRBV2|NA
TGTGCCAGCAGTGAAGAGTGGGGTAGATCCTACGAGCAGTACTTC
CASSEEWGRSYEQYF
>TRBJ2-7|NA|TRBV6-4|TRBD1
TGTGCCAGCAGTCCGCCGGGACAGCGAAACTACGAGCAGTACTTC
CASSPPGQRNYEQYF
>TRBJ2-3|many|TRBV24-1|NA
TGTGCCACCACCTCCGTCGAAGAAGAGGCGCAGTATTTT
CATTSVEEEAQYF
>TRBJ2-5|NA|TRBV29-1|TRBD2
TGCAGCTTCCTGGGGGGGTTAGGGAGAGAGACCCAGTACTTC
CSFLGGLGRETQYF
>TRBJ2-7|NA|TRBV20-1|NA
TGCAGTGCTAGAGGCCAGGGAGTTTGGGACTGGGACTACGAGCAGTACTTC
CSARGQGVWDWDYEQYF
>TRBJ2-7|NA|TRBV19|NA
TGTGCCAGTACTCCGTCCGGGACGGCAACCTACGAGCAGTACTTC
CASTPSGTATYEQYF
>TRBJ1-2|NA|TRBV19|NA
TGTGCCAGTGCAACCCCTAATATCTATGGCTACACCTTC
CASATPNIYGYTF
>TRBJ2-5|few|TRBV7-7|NA
TGTGCTAGCAGCCGCTCCGGGGTACAAGAGACCCAGTACTTC
CASSRSGVQETQYF
>TRBJ1-2|many|TRBV24-1|NA
TGTGCCACCAGCGCAGACGGGTCCAGCTATGGCTACACCTTC
CATSADGSSYGYTF
>TRBJ2-7|many|TRBV11-3|TRBD1
TGTGCCAGCAGCTTAGGGGACAGCCAGCTTAGTAAGTACTTC
CASSLGDSQLSKYF
>TRBJ1-2|NA|TRBV11-3|NA
TGTGCCAGCAGTTCGGGACTGACCTATGGCTACACCTTC
CASSSGLTYGYTF
>TRBJ1-5|NA|TRBV15|NA
TGTGCCACCAGCAGAGATCAGGCAGGGCATCAGCCCCAGCATTTT
CATSRDQAGHQPQHF
>TRBJ2-3|NA|TRBV7-9|TRBD2
TGTGCCAGCAGCCAGAGAGGGGCGGGAGAGGTAGATACGCAGTATTTT
CASSQRGAGEVDTQYF
>TRBJ1-2|many|TRBV2|TRBD1
TGTGCCAGCACCCTGGGACAGGGGAGTGGCTACACCTTC
CASTLGQGSGYTF
>TRBJ2-3|NA|TRBV25-1|TRBD2
TGTGCCAGCCTCAGACTAGCGGACAGCACAGATACGCAGTATTTT
CASLRLADSTDTQYF
>TRBJ1-4|NA|TRBV19|TRBD1
TGTGCCAGTAGTATGCCCCGGACAGGGGAGAGGGAAAAACTGTTTTTT
CASSMPRTGEREKLFF
>TRBJ1-1|few|TRBV30|NA
TGTGCCTGGAGTGCCGGGAACACTGAAGCTTTCTTT
CAWSAGNTEAFF
>TRBJ2-7|many|TRBV30|TRBD2
TGTGCCTGGAGACAGGTGGGCGGGAGCTACGAGCAGTACTTC
CAWRQVGGSYEQYF
>TRBJ1-3|few|TRBV3-1|NA
TGTGCCAGCAGCCAAGAGATAAGGGGTACTGGAAACACCATATATTTT
CASSQEIRGTGNTIYF
>TRBJ2-7|many|TRBV9|NA
TGTGCCAGCAGCGTTTCGGACAGCCGCGAGCAGTACTTC
CASSVSDSREQYF